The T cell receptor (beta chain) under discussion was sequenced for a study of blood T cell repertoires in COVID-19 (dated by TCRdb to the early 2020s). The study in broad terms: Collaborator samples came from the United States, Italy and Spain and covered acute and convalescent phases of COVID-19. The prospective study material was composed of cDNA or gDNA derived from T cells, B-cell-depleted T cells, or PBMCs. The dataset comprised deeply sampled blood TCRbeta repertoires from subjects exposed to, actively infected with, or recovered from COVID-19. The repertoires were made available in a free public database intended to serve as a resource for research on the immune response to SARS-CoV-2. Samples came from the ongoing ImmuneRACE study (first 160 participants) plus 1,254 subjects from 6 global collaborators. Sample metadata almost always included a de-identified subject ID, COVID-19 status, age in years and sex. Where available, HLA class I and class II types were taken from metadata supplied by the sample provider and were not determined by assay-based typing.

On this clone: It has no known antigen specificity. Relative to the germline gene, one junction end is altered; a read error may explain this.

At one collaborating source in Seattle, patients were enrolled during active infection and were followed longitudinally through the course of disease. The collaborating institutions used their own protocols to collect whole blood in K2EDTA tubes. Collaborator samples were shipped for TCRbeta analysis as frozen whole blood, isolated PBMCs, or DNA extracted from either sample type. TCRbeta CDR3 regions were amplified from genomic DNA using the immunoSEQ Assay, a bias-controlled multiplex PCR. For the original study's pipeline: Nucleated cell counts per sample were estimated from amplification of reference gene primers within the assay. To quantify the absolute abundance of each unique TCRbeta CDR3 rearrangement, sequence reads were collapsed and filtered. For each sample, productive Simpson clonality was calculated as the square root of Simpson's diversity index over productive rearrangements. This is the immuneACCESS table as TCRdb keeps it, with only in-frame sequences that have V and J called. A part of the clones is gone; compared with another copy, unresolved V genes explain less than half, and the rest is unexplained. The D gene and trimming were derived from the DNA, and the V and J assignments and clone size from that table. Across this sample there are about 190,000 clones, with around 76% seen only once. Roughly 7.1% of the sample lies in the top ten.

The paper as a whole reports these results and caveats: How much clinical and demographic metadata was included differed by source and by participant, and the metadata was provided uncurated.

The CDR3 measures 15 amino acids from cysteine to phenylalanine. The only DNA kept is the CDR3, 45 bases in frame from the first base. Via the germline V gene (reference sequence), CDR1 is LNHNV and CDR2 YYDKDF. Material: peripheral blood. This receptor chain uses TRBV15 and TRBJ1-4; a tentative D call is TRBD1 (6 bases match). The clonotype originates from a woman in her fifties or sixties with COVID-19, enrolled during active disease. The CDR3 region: CAPSPGGGGGEKLFF. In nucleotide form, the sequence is TGTGCCCCCAGCCCGGGGGGGGGCGGGGGTGAAAAACTGTTTTTT.